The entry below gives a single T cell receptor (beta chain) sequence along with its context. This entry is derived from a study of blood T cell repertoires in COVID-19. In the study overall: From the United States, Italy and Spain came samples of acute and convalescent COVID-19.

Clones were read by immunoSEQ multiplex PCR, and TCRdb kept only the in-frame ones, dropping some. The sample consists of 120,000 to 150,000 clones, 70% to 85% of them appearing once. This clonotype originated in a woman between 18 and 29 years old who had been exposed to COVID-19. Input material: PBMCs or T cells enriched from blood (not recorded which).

CDR3 sequence: CASSLTSGALTGELFF. CDR3 in DNA: TGTGCCAGCAGCTTAACATCAGGGGCTCTCACCGGGGAGCTGTTTTTT. This chain uses TRBV7-3 with TRBJ2-2; perhaps TRBD1 as D (6 bases). Germline V gene data show CDR1 as SGHTA and CDR2 as FQGTGA. Trimming took 0 bases from V and 4 from J, leaving 12 bases between them. The CDR3 has 16 amino acids. Together with reference TRBV7-3 and TRBJ2-2, the CDR3 gives the full variable domain: GAGVSQTPSNKVTEKGKYVELRCDPISGHTALYWYRQSLGQGPEFLIYFQGTGAADDSGLPNDRFFAVRPEGSVSTLKIQRTERGDSAVYLCASSLTSGALTGELFFGEGSRLTVL.